Below, 18 T cell receptor beta chains from the same sample are listed, as sequenced in a study of blood T cell repertoires in COVID-19. Method: immunoSEQ multiplex PCR; TCRdb's copy keeps in-frame clones and lacks some. The table shows some 88,000 clones, with roughly three quarters occurring only once. Sequenced material: peripheral blood. The receptor source for this set is a human donor in a cohort sampled during active COVID-19.

The V call is TRBV7-8, the J call TRBJ1-2, with D possibly being TRBD1 (5 bases). Deletions cut 5 bases from V and 4 bases from J, with 14 bases between. Germline V lookup: CDR1 SGHVS, CDR2 FQNEAQ. This CDR3 comprises 14 residues. The CDR3: CASSPGGTPYGYTF. DNA of the CDR3: TGTGCCAGCAGCCCGGGGGGGACTCCCTATGGCTACACCTTC.

This clone was recorded only once. The gene calls are TRBV23-1 and TRBJ2-1; D possibly corresponds to TRBD1 (6 bases). TRBV23-1 is treated as an ORF (open reading frame) with a function not yet certain. V lost 3 bases and J lost 7, with 19 bases in between. The CDR3 runs to 16 residues. Written as DNA, the CDR3 is TGCGCCAGCAGTCACACACCCGTGTACAGGGTTAATGAGCAGTTCTTC. Protein: CASSHTPVYRVNEQFF.

There are many counts of this clone. The rearrangement uses TRBV18 and TRBJ2-7; 8 nucleotides agree with TRBD1. Losses at the gene ends were 8 bases for V and 5 bases for J; bases not matched to a gene: 8. CDR3 length: 13 residues. Germline CDR1 KGHSH, CDR2 LQKENI. CDR3: CASVPGGGDEQYF. The CDR3 nucleotides are TGTGCCAGCGTACCAGGGGGCGGGGACGAGCAGTACTTC.

The J gene is TRBJ2-1, the V gene TRBV7-8, with D perhaps TRBD2 (5 bases). V lost 2 bases and J lost 7, with 9 bases in between. The CDR3 spans 13 residues. Germline CDR1 SGHVS, CDR2 FQNEAQ. The CDR3 here is CASSLFGVNEQFF. As DNA, the CDR3 is TGTGCCAGCAGCTTATTCGGGGTTAATGAGCAGTTCTTC. Full variable domain (rest looked up from reference TRBV7-8 and TRBJ2-1): GAGVSQSPRYKVAKRGQDVALRCDPISGHVSLFWYQQALGQGPEFLTYFQNEAQLDKSGLPSDRFFAERPEGSVSTLKIQRTQQEDSAVYLCASSLFGVNEQFFGPGTRLTVL.

This clone was found a few times. This chain connects TRBV5-1 to TRBJ2-2, with 8 bases matching TRBD2. The length of the CDR3 is 13 residues. CDR1 and CDR2 from the germline V gene are SGHRS and YFSETQ. Trimming took 4 bases from V and 7 from J; bases not matched to a gene: 3. The CDR3 DNA follows: TGCGCCAGCAGCCCCGGGGGGGGCGGGGAGCTGTTTTTT. Its translation is CASSPGGGGELFF.

The chain joins TRBV28 to TRBJ2-7; 9 bases line up with TRBD2. This CDR3 region has 16 residues. J lost 0 bases, V lost 7 bases, and 10 bases had no gene match. Germline CDR1 is MDHEN and CDR2 is SYDVKM. The CDR3: CASKNRGSGSSYEQYF. CDR3 coding DNA: TGTGCCAGCAAAAATCGGGGTAGCGGGAGCTCCTACGAGCAGTACTTC.

The rearrangement uses TRBV5-8 and TRBJ2-2, with TRBD2 matching over 11 bases. V lost 1 base to trimming and J lost 3 bases; unmatched junction nucleotides: 5. The germline V gene encodes CDR1 SGHTS and CDR2 YDEGEE. This CDR3 is built from 17 residues. As DNA, the CDR3 is TGTGCCAGCAGCTTGCCCCTTAGCGGGAGGGACACCGGGGAGCTGTTTTTT. It translates to CASSLPLSGRDTGELFF. The full variable domain, rest sourced from reference TRBV5-8 and TRBJ2-2, is EAGVTQSPTHLIKTRGQQATLRCSPISGHTSVYWYQQALGLGLQFLLWYDEGEERNRGNFPPRFSGRQFPNYSSELNVNALELEDSALYLCASSLPLSGRDTGELFFGEGSRLTVL.

In this sample, this clone turned up a few times. The CDR3 DNA reads TGCAGCGTCGGAACCTCCAGGACAGCCTACGAGCAGTACTTC. It translates to CSVGTSRTAYEQYF. The chain couples TRBV29-1 to TRBJ2-7, with a weak D call TRBD1 (6 bases). This CDR3 region has 14 residues. V lost 6 bases and J 2 bases, leaving 17 bases between the germline ends. CDR1 and CDR2 from the germline V gene are SQVTM and ANQGSEA.

The chain links TRBV27 to TRBJ2-7; the match to TRBD1 covers 7 bases. V lost 5 bases, J lost 4 bases, and 8 bases stayed unmatched. Germline lookup yields CDR1 MNHEY and CDR2 SMNVEV (reference sequence). The CDR3 is 14 amino acids. The CDR3 loop reads CASSETGLGYEQYF. CDR3 nucleotide sequence: TGTGCCAGCAGTGAGACAGGGTTAGGGTACGAGCAGTACTTC.

The V call is TRBV1, the J call TRBJ2-2; whether TRBD1, the table's D call, matches the DNA was not checked. TRBV1 is annotated as a pseudogene. The CDR3 runs 18 residues. This chain's CDR3 is CTSSRDRRPYANTRELFF. CDR3 nucleotides: TGCACCAGCAGCCGGGACAGGCGACCCTACGCGAACACCAGGGAGCTGTTTTTT.

V gene TRBV5-4 combines with J gene TRBJ1-4, with D possibly matching TRBD1 (5 bases). The CDR3 is 14 residues long. Germline V gene lookup returns CDR1 SGHNT and CDR2 YYREEE (reference sequence). Trimming stripped 6 bases from V and 6 bases from J, with 15 bases between. The CDR3 is CASNLTGFDEKLFF. The CDR3 DNA is TGTGCCAGCAACCTAACAGGATTCGATGAAAAACTGTTTTTT.

V and J are TRBV4-3 and TRBJ1-4; 9 bases map to TRBD1. V lost 4 bases, J lost 0 bases, and 9 bases stayed unmatched. The germline gives CDR1 LGHNA, CDR2 YSLEER. The CDR3 has 18 amino acids. CDR3: CASSRRLGDRATNEKLFF. The CDR3 region has the DNA TGCGCCAGCAGCCGCAGGCTGGGGGACAGGGCAACTAATGAAAAACTGTTTTTT.

The chain uses TRBV7-2 and TRBJ2-3; 7 bases are shared with TRBD2. With 5 bases clipped from V and 2 bases from J, the junction kept 4 bases outside the gene matches. CDR1 is SGHTA, CDR2 FQGNSA, per germline. The CDR3 covers 14 residues. The CDR3 region has the DNA TGTGCCAGCAGCCTTACTAGCGACACAGATACGCAGTATTTT. Translation gives CASSLTSDTDTQYF.

The rearrangement links TRBV19 to TRBJ1-2, with 8 bases fitting TRBD1. This CDR3 spans 11 amino acids. J was trimmed by 8 bases and V by 10 bases; bases with no gene match: 6. The germline gives CDR1 LNHDA, CDR2 SQIVND (reference sequence). The CDR3: CATQDRDGYTF. The DNA of the CDR3 is TGTGCCACCCAGGACAGGGACGGCTACACCTTC. The full variable domain, rest sourced from reference TRBV19 and TRBJ1-2, is DGGITQSPKYLFRKEGQNVTLSCEQNLNHDAMYWYRQDPGQGLRLIYYSQIVNDFQKGDIAEGYSVSREKKESFPLTVTSAQKNPTAFYLCATQDRDGYTFGSGTRLTVV.

This clone appeared a single time. The J gene is TRBJ1-1, the V gene TRBV18, with a possible D match to TRBD1 (5 bases). The germline V and J ends were trimmed by 3 bases and 0 bases, with 14 bases remaining between them. This CDR3 is 16 amino acids long. In germline, CDR1 is KGHSH, CDR2 LQKENI. DNA of the CDR3: TGTGCCAGCTCACCTGACAGCACTCGACTGAACACTGAAGCTTTCTTT. Translation gives CASSPDSTRLNTEAFF. Full variable domain (remainder filled in from reference TRBV18 and TRBJ1-1): NAGVMQNPRHLVRRRGQEARLRCSPMKGHSHVYWYRQLPEEGLKFMVYLQKENIIDESGMPKERFSAEFPKEGPSILRIQQVVRGDSAAYFCASSPDSTRLNTEAFFGQGTRLTVV.

The chain employs TRBV28 and TRBJ1-2; 10 bases are shared with TRBD1. The CDR3 loop spans 16 amino acids. J gave up 2 bases and V 10 bases, and 13 bases lay outside the gene matches. CDR1 MDHEN and CDR2 SYDVKM come from the germline V gene. The CDR3 loop is CATNKRQGAINYGYTF. The CDR3 DNA follows: TGTGCCACCAACAAGAGACAGGGGGCGATAAACTATGGCTACACCTTC.

V is TRBV6-4 and J is TRBJ2-3, with TRBD2 as a possible D gene (6 bases). Looked up from germline, CDR1 is MRHNA and CDR2 is SNTAGT. Between the trimmed V and J ends, which lost 0 bases and 1 base, there was a span of 17 bases. This CDR3 is 18 amino acids long. The CDR3 protein is CASSDSRWRGGRTDTQYF. CDR3 coding DNA: TGTGCCAGCAGTGACTCGAGGTGGCGGGGAGGACGCACAGATACGCAGTATTTT.

The chain links TRBV15 to TRBJ2-3; 10 bases agree with TRBD2. The CDR3 covers 15 residues. Germline loops: CDR1 LNHNV, CDR2 YYDKDF (reference sequence). Trimming at V came to 8 bases and at J to 2 bases, leaving 7 bases not matched to a gene. This chain's CDR3 is CATSSAGGPTDTQYF. CDR3 bases: TGTGCCACCTCGTCAGCGGGAGGGCCCACAGATACGCAGTATTTT.